The 8 T cell receptor beta chains in this list originate from one sample, sequenced in a study of CD8 T cells in ankylosing spondylitis. MiXCR, applied by TCRdb to the 5' RACE reads, yields one record per CDR3 protein. The sample contains roughly 39,000 distinct CDR3 sequences, about 2.5% of which appear only once. Sequencing was done on a sample of blood, either unsorted or a sorted T cell fraction (not recorded which). All receptors come from a male donor with ankylosing spondylitis or in good health (not recorded which).

This clonotype was picked up many times. The chain couples TRBV9 to TRBJ2-1; no firm D call. Germline V CDR1 and CDR2: SGDLS, YYNGEE. V was trimmed by 0 bases and J by 1 base, leaving 5 bases between them. The CDR3 has 14 amino acids. CDR3 in amino acids: CASSVEPSYNEQFF. Here the CDR3 DNA reads TGTGCCAGCAGCGTAGAGCCTTCCTACAATGAGCAGTTCTTC.

This clonotype was detected many times. V gene TRBV9 combines with J gene TRBJ2-4, with D perhaps given as TRBD1 or TRBD2 (6 bases each). The CDR3 has 19 amino acids. The germline V gene encodes CDR1 SGDLS and CDR2 YYNGEE. Trimming pared 0 bases from V and 3 bases from J, leaving 22 bases between. CDR3 DNA sequence: TGTGCCAGCAGCGTAGCGGGCGGACCCTCGGAGGGGGTCAAAAACATTCAGTACTTC. Residues: CASSVAGGPSEGVKNIQYF.

The chain combines TRBV9 with TRBJ2-3, with D uncertain. Trimming shortened V by 3 bases and J by 0 bases, and 11 bases separated the two germline ends. There are 15 residues in the CDR3. Germline-derived CDR1 and CDR2 are SGDLS and YYNGEE. The CDR3 region is CASSGPRVSTDTQYF. As DNA, the CDR3 is TGTGCCAGCAGCGGGCCACGGGTAAGCACAGATACGCAGTATTTT.

This clonotype was seen ten or more times. The chain carries TRBV9 and TRBJ2-1, with 9 bases matching TRBD2. The CDR3 loop spans 14 amino acids. Germline trimming cut 1 base from V and 8 bases from J; bases unmatched to any gene: 4. The germline CDR1 and CDR2 sequences are SGDLS and YYNGEE. The DNA of the CDR3 is TGTGCCAGCAGCGTATCGGGACTAGCATATGAGCAGTTCTTC. It is translated as CASSVSGLAYEQFF.

This clonotype was counted at least ten times. CDR3 sequence reads: CASSVALGPVTEAFF. The CDR3 nucleotides are TGTGCCAGCAGCGTAGCTTTGGGTCCGGTCACTGAAGCTTTCTTT. The chain recombines TRBV9 with TRBJ1-1, with unresolved D. Germline lookup yields CDR1 SGDLS and CDR2 YYNGEE. Between the trimmed V and J ends, which lost 0 bases and 4 bases, there was a span of 13 bases. This CDR3 is built from 15 residues.

There are many counts of this clonotype. This chain links TRBV9 with TRBJ2-3; 11 bases align to TRBD2. CDR1 and CDR2 from the germline V gene are SGDLS and YYNGEE. Trimming took 2 bases from V and 4 from J; bases not matched to a gene: 6. This CDR3 contains 16 residues. CDR3 in DNA: TGTGCCAGCAGCGTGATAGCGGGAGGGCCCGCAGATACGCAGTATTTT. Its translation: CASSVIAGGPADTQYF.

This clonotype was observed many times. The chain couples TRBV9 to TRBJ1-2; a weak D match, TRBD1 (6 bases). The CDR3 consists of 13 residues. The V gene lost 2 bases and the J gene lost 7 bases, with 12 bases spanning the gap. Germline values: CDR1 SGDLS, CDR2 YYNGEE. The CDR3 loop is CASSVSTGRGYTF. The CDR3 nucleotides read TGTGCCAGCAGCGTGTCGACAGGCCGTGGCTACACCTTC.

This clonotype appeared many times. The chain carries TRBV9 and TRBJ2-7; 13 positions match TRBD2. CDR1 is SGDLS, CDR2 YYNGEE, per germline. J gave up 0 bases and V 8 bases, and 11 bases lay outside the gene matches. This CDR3 region has 17 residues. The CDR3 is CASSKGLAGWSSYEQYF. As DNA, the CDR3 is TGTGCCAGTAGTAAGGGACTAGCGGGATGGAGCTCCTACGAGCAGTACTTC.